The 11 T cell receptor beta chains presented below share a single source sample, sequenced in a study of blood T cell repertoires in COVID-19. Assay used: immunoSEQ multiplex PCR; TCRdb lists only in-frame clones, some missing. Of some 70,000 clones in the sample, 75% to 85% were seen once. Sequencing was performed on peripheral blood. The receptors originated from a man aged 80 or over with acute or convalescent COVID-19.

This clone was detected a few times. V and J are TRBV4-1 and TRBJ2-6, with 7 nucleotides matching TRBD1. The CDR3 loop spans 17 amino acids. V shed 8 bases and J 0 bases; nucleotides not matched to a gene: 10. Germline V gives CDR1 MGHRA, CDR2 YSYEKL. The CDR3 loop is CASQRDRDFSGANVLTF. The DNA for the CDR3 is TGCGCCAGCCAAAGGGACAGAGACTTCTCTGGGGCCAACGTCCTGACTTTC.

CDR3 coding DNA: TGTGCCAGCAGTTACTCGTCGGGGAGCTCTGGAAACACCATATATTTT. Protein sequence: CASSYSSGSSGNTIYF. The rearrangement links TRBV6-5 to TRBJ1-3; D uncertain. The CDR3 consists of 16 residues. Trimming shortened V by 0 bases and J by 0 bases, and 9 bases separated the two germline ends. CDR1 and CDR2 (germline): MNHEY, SVGAGI.

CDR3 sequence reads: CASSHSGSTNEKLFF. CDR3 DNA: TGCGCCAGCAGCCATTCAGGTTCAACTAATGAAAAACTGTTTTTT. J is TRBJ1-4 and V is TRBV4-3; D not resolved. The V gene lost 3 bases and the J gene lost 0 bases, with 8 bases spanning the gap. Germline V gene data show CDR1 as LGHNA and CDR2 as YSLEER. This CDR3 is 15 amino acids long.

The chain uses TRBV9 and TRBJ1-1, with TRBD1 matching 8 bases. The CDR3 is 14 residues long. The ends lost 5 bases at V and 3 bases at J; junction bases unmatched: 6. Looked up from germline, CDR1 is SGDLS and CDR2 is YYNGEE. CDR3 in DNA: TGTGCCAGCAGTTTACAGGGGGGTGACACTGAAGCTTTCTTT. It encodes CASSLQGGDTEAFF.

V is TRBV29-1 and J is TRBJ2-5, with TRBD1 matching 7 bases. The CDR3 contains 13 residues. Losses at the gene ends were 6 bases for V and 5 bases for J; bases not matched to a gene: 9. Germline CDR1 reads SQVTM; CDR2 reads ANQGSEA. In DNA, the CDR3 is TGCAGCGTCCACCCAGGGGGTGAGGAGACCCAGTACTTC. It encodes CSVHPGGEETQYF.

V is TRBV28 and J is TRBJ2-5; 9 bases map to TRBD2. V lost 1 base and J lost 3; bases outside the gene matches: 3. This CDR3 is 15 amino acids long. Germline V gene lookup returns CDR1 MDHEN and CDR2 SYDVKM. The CDR3 nucleotides are TGTGCCAGCAGTTTATTAGGACTAGCGAAAGAGACCCAGTACTTC. Its protein is CASSLLGLAKETQYF.

This rearrangement joins TRBV30 to TRBJ2-1, with D possibly matching TRBD2 (7 bases). Germline V lookup: CDR1 GTSNPN, CDR2 SVGIG (reference sequence). V shed 0 bases and J shed 5 bases, with 17 bases lying between them. This CDR3 has 16 residues. The CDR3 bases are TGTGCCTGGAGTGTAAGGTGGCGGGGGCGCAACAATGAGCAGTTCTTC. It specifies CAWSVRWRGRNNEQFF.

V is TRBV29-1 and J is TRBJ2-7; weak D call: TRBD1 (6 bases). Trimming removed 4 bases at V and 0 bases at J, with 16 bases between. This CDR3 region has 15 residues. Germline V gene sequence: CDR1 SQVTM, CDR2 ANQGSEA. CDR3: CSVVGGQKTSYEQYF. CDR3 in DNA: TGCAGCGTTGTTGGAGGACAGAAGACCTCCTACGAGCAGTACTTC.

In nucleotides, the CDR3 is TGTGCCAGCAGTAGGGCAGGGGTTAATTCACCCCTCCACTTT. Amino acids: CASSRAGVNSPLHF. The J gene is TRBJ1-6, the V gene TRBV7-3, with D possibly TRBD1 on 6 matching bases. Germline V CDR1 and CDR2: SGHTA, FQGTGA. Trimming removed 6 bases from V and 6 bases from J, with 12 bases in between. CDR3 length equals 14 residues.

The chain links TRBV5-5 to TRBJ2-2; 10 nucleotides line up with TRBD1. The V gene's germline CDR1 is SGHKS and CDR2 YYEKEE (reference sequence). The V and J ends lost 1 base and 5 bases, in that order; junction bases with no gene match: 5. The CDR3 is made up of 16 amino acids. Here the CDR3 DNA reads TGTGCCAGCAGCTTGTCTACGGACAGGGGGACCGGGGAGCTGTTTTTT. Protein: CASSLSTDRGTGELFF.

The rearrangement uses TRBV30 and TRBJ1-5; TRBD1 might be the D (5 bases). V was pared by 1 base and J by 7 bases, with 11 bases between. This CDR3 is 13 amino acids long. Germline CDR1 GTSNPN, CDR2 SVGIG (reference sequence). The chain's CDR3 is CAWSGGRDQPQHF. The CDR3, as DNA: TGTGCCTGGAGTGGGGGGAGGGACCAGCCCCAGCATTTT.